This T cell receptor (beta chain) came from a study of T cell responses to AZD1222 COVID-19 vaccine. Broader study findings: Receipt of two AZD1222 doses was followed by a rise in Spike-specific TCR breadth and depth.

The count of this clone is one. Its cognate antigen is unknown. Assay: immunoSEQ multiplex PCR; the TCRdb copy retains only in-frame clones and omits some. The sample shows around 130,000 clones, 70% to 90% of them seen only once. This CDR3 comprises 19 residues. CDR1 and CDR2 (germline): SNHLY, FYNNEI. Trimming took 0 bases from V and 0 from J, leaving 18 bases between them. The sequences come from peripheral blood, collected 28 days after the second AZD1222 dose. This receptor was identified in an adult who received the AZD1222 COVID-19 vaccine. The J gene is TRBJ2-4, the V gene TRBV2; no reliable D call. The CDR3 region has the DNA TGTGCCAGCAGTGAAGCGCTTGGCGGCGGTTCTTTAGCCAAAAACATTCAGTACTTC. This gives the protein CASSEALGGGSLAKNIQYF.